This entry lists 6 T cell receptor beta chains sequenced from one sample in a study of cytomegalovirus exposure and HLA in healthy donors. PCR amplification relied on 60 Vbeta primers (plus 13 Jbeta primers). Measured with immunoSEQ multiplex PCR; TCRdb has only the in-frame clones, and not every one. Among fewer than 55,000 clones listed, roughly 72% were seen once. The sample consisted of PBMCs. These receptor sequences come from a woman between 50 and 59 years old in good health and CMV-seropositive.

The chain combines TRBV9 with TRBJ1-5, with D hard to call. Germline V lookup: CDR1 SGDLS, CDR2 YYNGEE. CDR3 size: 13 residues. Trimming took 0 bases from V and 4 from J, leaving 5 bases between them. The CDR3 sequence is CASSVAVNQPQHF. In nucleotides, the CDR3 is TGTGCCAGCAGCGTAGCCGTGAATCAGCCCCAGCATTTT.

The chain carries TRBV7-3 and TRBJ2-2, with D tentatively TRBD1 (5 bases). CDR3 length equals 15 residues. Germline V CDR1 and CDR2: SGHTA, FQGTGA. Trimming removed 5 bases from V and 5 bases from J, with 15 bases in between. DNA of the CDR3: TGTGCCAGCAGCCCTGGAAGGGGTCGAACCGGGGAGCTGTTTTTT. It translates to CASSPGRGRTGELFF.

The CDR3 coding sequence is TGTGCCAGCAGCCAAGTGGGGAGGGAGAACACTGAAGCTTTCTTT. Protein sequence: CASSQVGRENTEAFF. The V call is TRBV4-2, the J call TRBJ1-1; D is unclear. The CDR3 is made up of 15 amino acids. Germline CDR1 is LGHNA and CDR2 is YNFKEQ. The ends were cut back, 1 base at V and 1 base at J, with 10 bases in the middle.

The CDR3 region has the DNA TGTGCCAGCAGCAAAGCGGACAGGGGCACTGAAGCTTTCTTT. Translating gives CASSKADRGTEAFF. The rearrangement links TRBV21-1 to TRBJ1-1; the table's D call, TRBD1, has no DNA check behind it. TRBV21-1 is shown as a pseudogene. This CDR3 region has 14 residues.

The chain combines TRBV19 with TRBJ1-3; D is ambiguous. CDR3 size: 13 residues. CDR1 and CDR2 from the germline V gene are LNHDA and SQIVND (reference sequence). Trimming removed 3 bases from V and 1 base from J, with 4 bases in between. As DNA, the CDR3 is TGTGCCAGTAGTATCAGGTCTGGAAACACCATATATTTT. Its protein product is CASSIRSGNTIYF.

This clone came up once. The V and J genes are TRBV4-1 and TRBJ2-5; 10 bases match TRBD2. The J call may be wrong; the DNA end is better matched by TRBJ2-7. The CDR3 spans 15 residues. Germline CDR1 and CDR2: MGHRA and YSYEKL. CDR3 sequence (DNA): TGCGCCAGCAGCCAAACAGCGGGGGGGGACTACGAGCAGTACTTC. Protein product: CASSQTAGGDYEQYF.